The 11 T cell receptor beta chains below come from one sample, sequenced in a study of regulatory T cells in long-lasting Graves disease. The time point was: newly diagnosed GD, antithyroid drugs for less than 3 months. With RNA extracted from PBMCs as input, the TCR library was made. Combining iRepertoire HTBI primers with Arm-PCR of CDR3 regions, the authors built TCR beta libraries. TCRdb re-analysed the multiplex PCR reads in MiXCR, keeping a single row per CDR3 protein. The sample shows roughly 610,000 distinct CDR3 sequences, less than 20% of them seen only once. This sample was also put to use in a study of T cells in Graves' hyperthyroidism and ophthalmopathy.

The material sequenced was peripheral blood mononuclear cells (PBMCs), taken at new diagnosis, from a patient treated with antithyroid drugs. All receptors come from a woman aged 25 to 39 with Graves disease.

The chain is built from TRBV20-1 and TRBJ2-1; 7 bases line up with TRBD2. V lost 0 bases to trimming and J lost 8 bases; unmatched junction nucleotides: 10. CDR1 is DFQATT and CDR2 is SNEGSKA in the germline V gene (reference sequence). The CDR3 runs to 15 residues. The CDR3 protein is CSARDRAAGVDEQFF. The CDR3 DNA reads TGCAGTGCTAGAGATAGGGCGGCGGGGGTCGATGAGCAGTTCTTC.

This clonotype showed up just a few times. The chain joins TRBV20-1 to TRBJ2-7; D not resolved. CDR1 DFQATT and CDR2 SNEGSKA come from the germline V gene (reference sequence). V lost 6 bases, J lost 2 bases, and 17 bases lay in between. The CDR3 extends over 14 amino acids. CDR3 DNA sequence: TGCAGTGCGCCGCTCATCGGGTTCCCCTACGAGCAGTACTTC. It yields the protein CSAPLIGFPYEQYF.

As DNA, the CDR3 is TGTGCCAGAAGGGGTTCGACTAGCGGGTGGAACACCGGGGAGCTGTTTTTT. This codes for CARRGSTSGWNTGELFF. This sequence joins TRBV3-1 and TRBJ2-2; TRBD2 aligns across 10 bases. J was trimmed by 1 base and V by 9 bases; bases with no gene match: 11. CDR3 size: 17 residues. CDR1 and CDR2 (germline): LGHDT, YNNKEL (reference sequence). Full variable domain (outside the CDR3, taken from reference TRBV3-1 and TRBJ2-2): DTAVSQTPKYLVTQMGNDKSIKCEQNLGHDTMYWYKQDSKKFLKIMFSYNNKELIINETVPNRFSPKSPDKAHLNLHINSLELGDSAVYFCARRGSTSGWNTGELFFGEGSRLTVL.

This clonotype was observed at least ten times. The chain employs TRBV6-1 and TRBJ2-6; 10 bases map to TRBD1. Germline V gene data show CDR1 as MNHNS and CDR2 as SASEGT. This CDR3 comprises 17 residues. V lost 6 bases to trimming and J lost 1 base; unmatched junction nucleotides: 6. The CDR3 DNA reads as TGTGCCAGCAGAGCCGGGACAGGGGCTTCTGGGGCCAACGTCCTGACTTTC. Translating gives CASRAGTGASGANVLTF.

This clonotype was observed a few times. V usage is TRBV6-1 and J usage is TRBJ2-1, with TRBD2 matching 8 bases. The germline gives CDR1 MNHNS, CDR2 SASEGT. Germline trimming cut 4 bases from V and 2 bases from J; bases unmatched to any gene: 10. The CDR3 runs 17 residues. CDR3 sequence (DNA): TGTGCCAGCAGTGTGCCTGTCAGCGGGAGAACCTACAATGAGCAGTTCTTC. This sequence encodes CASSVPVSGRTYNEQFF.

This clonotype was counted only a few times. This chain uses TRBV19 with TRBJ2-7; 8 bases map to TRBD2. The V gene's germline CDR1 is LNHDA and CDR2 SQIVND (reference sequence). With 3 bases clipped from V and 1 base from J, the junction kept 11 bases outside the gene matches. There are 17 residues in the CDR3. This CDR3 reads CASSISLAGRGSYEQYF. CDR3 nucleotide sequence: TGTGCCAGTAGTATTAGCCTAGCGGGCAGAGGGTCCTACGAGCAGTACTTC.

The rearrangement uses TRBV20-1 and TRBJ2-7, with TRBD1 identical over 9 bases. J gave up 2 bases and V 3 bases, and 8 bases lay outside the gene matches. CDR1 is DFQATT, CDR2 SNEGSKA, per germline (reference sequence). The CDR3 has 15 amino acids. CDR3 bases: TGCAGTGCTAGGCCGGGACAGGGAGAAACCTACGAGCAGTACTTC. Its translation: CSARPGQGETYEQYF.

The rearrangement joins TRBV12-3 or TRBV12-4 to TRBJ2-2; 10 nucleotides line up with TRBD2. V dropped 6 bases and J dropped 4; count of bases not matched to a gene: 14. CDR3 length: 18 residues. CDR3 residues: CASRDPLAGDLGTGELFF. The CDR3 region has the DNA TGTGCCAGCAGGGACCCGCTAGCGGGAGATTTAGGCACCGGGGAGCTGTTTTTT.

This clonotype was found a few times. The chain recombines TRBV14 with TRBJ2-7; D may be TRBD1 or TRBD2 (5 bases each). Germline V gives CDR1 SGHDN, CDR2 FVKESK. The CDR3 runs to 15 residues. V was trimmed by 2 bases and J by 5 bases, leaving 16 bases between them. CDR3 residues: CASSQWNTGPNEQYF. In DNA form, the CDR3 reads TGTGCCAGCAGCCAATGGAACACGGGACCCAACGAGCAGTACTTC. The full variable domain, completed using reference TRBV14 and TRBJ2-7, is EAGVTQFPSHSVIEKGQTVTLRCDPISGHDNLYWYRRVMGKEIKFLLHFVKESKQDESGMPNNRFLAERTGGTYSTLKVQPAELEDSGVYFCASSQWNTGPNEQYFGPGTRLTVT.

V is TRBV10-3 and J is TRBJ1-5; D not certain. The CDR3 is made up of 15 amino acids. V was clipped by 4 bases and J by 2 bases, with 12 bases between them. Germline values: CDR1 ENHRY, CDR2 SYGVKD. In DNA form, the CDR3 reads TGTGCCATCAGTGTTTCCGGGTCCCGCAATCAGCCCCAGCATTTT. It yields the protein CAISVSGSRNQPQHF.

This clonotype has only a few counts. This chain links TRBV9 with TRBJ1-1; D uncertain. Germline CDR1 is SGDLS and CDR2 is YYNGEE. V lost 4 bases to trimming and J lost 1 base, with 11 bases between them. This CDR3 region has 14 residues. The CDR3 DNA reads TGTGCCAGCAGCACCGCGAACAAGAACACTGAAGCTTTCTTT. Translation: CASSTANKNTEAFF.